A single sample gave rise to the 17 T cell receptor beta chains below, sequenced in a study of T-cell reconstitution after alpha-beta-depleted transplantation in children. The TCRbeta library was prepared with unique molecular identifiers. TCRdb reanalysed the PCR reads using MiXCR and keeps one entry per CDR3 protein. The sample holds 100,000 to 130,000 distinct CDR3 sequences, about 6% seen once. Sequenced material: PBMCs, mostly from graft donor cells, taken 360 days after TCRalphabeta/CD19-depleted stem cell transplant. These receptors were taken from a male patient between 2 and 10 years old who had a stem cell transplant for acute lymphoblastic leukemia, so the T cells may come from the graft donor.

This clonotype was detected only a few times. The V gene is TRBV4-3, the J gene TRBJ2-3; no definite D call. This CDR3 contains 16 residues. Trimming took 0 bases from V and 5 from J, leaving 15 bases between them. Germline CDR1 LGHNA, CDR2 YSLEER. The CDR3 spells CASSQDSGWSRDTQYF. CDR3 DNA sequence: TGCGCCAGCAGCCAAGATAGTGGATGGTCTCGAGATACGCAGTATTTT.

This clonotype has just a few counts. This chain links TRBV27 with TRBJ2-1; TRBD2 might be the D (6 bases). V lost 3 bases to trimming and J lost 10 bases, with 13 bases between them. The CDR3 extends over 13 amino acids. CDR1 and CDR2 from the germline V gene are MNHEY and SMNVEV (reference sequence). CDR3 nucleotide sequence: TGTGCCAGCAGTTTTAGGAGGGGAGAAGAGCAGTTCTTC. This codes for CASSFRRGEEQFF.

By its share, this clonotype is medium-sized. The V call is TRBV20-1, the J call TRBJ2-1; D ambiguous. The CDR3 runs to 16 residues. Germline values: CDR1 DFQATT, CDR2 SNEGSKA (reference sequence). V lost 3 bases and J lost 0, with 15 bases in between. CDR3 DNA: TGCAGTGCTAGTGGGTCTTCGGATGCCTCCTACAATGAGCAGTTCTTC. Encoded protein: CSASGSSDASYNEQFF.

V and J are TRBV6-5 and TRBJ1-1; D uncertain. This CDR3 contains 11 residues. Looked up from germline, CDR1 is MNHEY and CDR2 is SVGAGI. Deletions cut 6 bases from V and 8 bases from J, with 10 bases between. The CDR3 DNA follows: TGTGCCAGCAGCTCGGGGAGGGAAGCTTTCTTT. It translates to CASSSGREAFF.

In its sample, this clonotype was seen many times. The chain carries TRBV29-1 and TRBJ1-1; tentatively, D is TRBD1 (5 bases). CDR3 size: 12 residues. The V and J ends lost 7 bases and 10 bases respectively, with 19 bases between them. Germline-derived CDR1 and CDR2 are SQVTM and ANQGSEA. The CDR3 DNA reads as TGCAGCGCCGATCAGGGTTTCTTTGGAGCTTTCTTT. This gives the protein CSADQGFFGAFF.

Worth noting for this clonotype: A single base separates this from a much larger clone, so it may be a read error. The chain recombines TRBV5-6 with TRBJ2-7, with D unclear. CDR1 is SGHDT and CDR2 is YYEEEE in the germline V gene. The CDR3 is 12 residues long. V dropped 1 base and J dropped 6 bases, with 8 bases sitting between them. This chain's CDR3 is CASSLRTGEQYF. For the CDR3, the DNA is TGTGCCAGCAGCTTGAGGACGGGCGAGCAGTACTTC.

This clonotype was recorded many times. This chain connects TRBV7-2 to TRBJ2-1; a possible D gene is TRBD2 (6 bases). The CDR3 spans 13 residues. The V end was cut by 1 base, the J end by 7 bases, with 8 bases between. The V gene's germline CDR1 is SGHTA and CDR2 FQGNSA. The CDR3 is CASSLETRNEQFF. In DNA, the CDR3 is TGTGCCAGCAGCTTAGAGACTAGGAATGAGCAGTTCTTC.

This clonotype was recorded many times. V is TRBV3-1 and J is TRBJ2-1, with D maybe TRBD2 (6 bases). V was clipped by 2 bases and J by 9 bases, with 17 bases between them. CDR3 length: 15 amino acids. Germline assignment: CDR1 LGHDT and CDR2 YNNKEL (reference sequence). CDR3 DNA sequence: TGTGCCAGCAGCCAATACGGCGGGGAGTCAGGTGAGCAGTTCTTC. Protein sequence: CASSQYGGESGEQFF.

The chain carries TRBV6-5 and TRBJ1-1; D ambiguous. V was cut by 0 bases and J by 0 bases, with 8 bases left in between. The CDR3 has 15 amino acids. The germline V gene has CDR1 MNHEY and CDR2 SVGAGI. The CDR3, as DNA: TGTGCCAGCAGTTACTCGCTCCGATTGAACACTGAAGCTTTCTTT. Amino acid sequence: CASSYSLRLNTEAFF.

This clonotype was picked up many times. V gene TRBV6-2 or TRBV6-3 combines with J gene TRBJ2-5; the match to TRBD1 covers 9 bases. From germline, CDR1 is MNHEY and CDR2 SVGEGT. V lost 4 bases and J lost 5; bases outside the gene matches: 26. This CDR3 has 21 residues. CDR3 nucleotides: TGTGCCAGCAGTTCCTCATCCGGGACAGGGTACCGGGCAGGAATCGCGGAGACCCAGTACTTC. Protein product: CASSSSSGTGYRAGIAETQYF.

This clonotype was observed many times. V usage is TRBV28 and J usage is TRBJ1-2; 8 bases are a match to TRBD1. Trimming took 5 bases from V and 4 from J; bases not matched to a gene: 9. Germline V lookup: CDR1 MDHEN, CDR2 SYDVKM. CDR3 size: 15 residues. CDR3 sequence: CASSRTMGQVYGYTF. The CDR3 nucleotides read TGTGCCAGCAGTAGAACAATGGGACAGGTCTATGGCTACACCTTC.

This rearrangement joins TRBV20-1 to TRBJ2-7, with D tentatively TRBD1 (6 bases). The CDR3 is 17 amino acids. Germline V CDR1 and CDR2: DFQATT, SNEGSKA (reference sequence). V gave up 3 bases and J gave up 0 bases, with 21 bases separating them. CDR3 sequence: CSARGQGTTRSSYEQYF. The CDR3 nucleotides read TGCAGTGCTAGGGGGCAGGGGACGACTCGAAGCTCCTACGAGCAGTACTTC.

This clonotype was observed a handful of times. This rearrangement joins TRBV28 to TRBJ1-1; D is perhaps TRBD1 (6 bases). The CDR3 is made up of 17 amino acids. Germline CDR1 reads MDHEN; CDR2 reads SYDVKM. V was cut by 1 base and J by 4 bases, with 19 bases left in between. This CDR3 is CASSLFKPGHWGTEAFF. The CDR3 DNA is TGTGCCAGCAGTTTATTCAAACCGGGACACTGGGGCACTGAAGCTTTCTTT.

This sequence joins TRBV9 and TRBJ1-1, with D possibly matching TRBD1 (5 bases). Per the germline V gene, CDR1 is SGDLS and CDR2 is YYNGEE. The CDR3 is 13 residues long. With 0 bases removed from V and 9 bases from J, the gap between germline ends came to 12 bases. CDR3 coding DNA: TGTGCCAGCAGCGTAGGGGAGGGGCAGCAAGCTTTCTTT. This codes for CASSVGEGQQAFF.

This clonotype was detected ten times or more. A junction end diverges from the germline sequence, so it may reflect a read error. This chain links TRBV4-3 with TRBJ2-7; TRBD1 aligns across 7 bases. This CDR3 spans 11 amino acids. Germline V gene data show CDR1 as LGHNA and CDR2 as YSLEER. CDR3 DNA: TGCGCCAGCAGCCCAGACAGGGCCTCCCGCTTC. This gives the protein CASSPDRASRF.

This clonotype was recorded many times. The V and J genes are TRBV7-2 and TRBJ2-7; D gene ambiguous. This CDR3 contains 15 residues. Trimming took 5 bases from V and 0 from J, leaving 14 bases between them. Germline V gene data show CDR1 as SGHTA and CDR2 as FQGNSA. The CDR3 DNA reads as TGTGCCAGCAGCCCCTGGAGTGTGAGCTCCTACGAGCAGTACTTC. Its protein product is CASSPWSVSSYEQYF.

The sample holds many counts of this clonotype. CDR3 coding DNA: TGTGCCGCGGGTGGCTACACCTTC. Protein product: CAAGGYTF. This chain uses TRBV28 with TRBJ1-2; D gene unclear. The CDR3 has 8 amino acids. Germline V lookup: CDR1 MDHEN, CDR2 SYDVKM. V was cut by 11 bases and J by 7 bases, with 5 bases left in between.